The present T cell receptor (beta chain) was sequenced within a study of control samples from healthy donors and cancer patients. J lost 3 bases, V lost 5 bases, and 3 bases had no gene match. CDR1 and CDR2 (germline): KGHDR, SFDVKD. This CDR3 spans 14 amino acids. This table comes from immunoSEQ multiplex PCR, and its TCRdb copy is limited to in-frame clones, with some not included. The repertoire includes about 170,000 clones, around 92% of them detected once, and approximately 1.5% sits in the top ten. The sequencing input was blood. This TCR derives from a woman in her twenties or thirties in good health. The rearrangement links TRBV24-1 to TRBJ2-1; 7 bases match TRBD2. The CDR3 sequence is CATSGSGGYNEQFF. The DNA for the CDR3 is TGTGCCACCAGTGGATCGGGGGGCTACAATGAGCAGTTCTTC.